A single sample gave rise to the 30 T cell receptor beta chains below, sequenced in a study of cytotoxic CD8 clonotypes in ibrutinib-treated CLL (TCRdb year 2021). Receptors were amplified or captured by the immunoSEQ multiplex PCR assay. In its TCRdb copy, this immuneACCESS table keeps in-frame sequences only and misses some clones. Where compared with another copy, unresolved V genes explain less than half of these, and the others have no known cause. The sample records some 200,000 clones, 60% to 80% of which are singletons. The ten top clones hold about an eighth of the sample. The time point label here, explained by the study, means: 12 months on ibrutinib. Sequenced here: PBMCs, sampled after 12 months of ibrutinib treatment. Receptors were obtained from a human donor with chronic lymphocytic leukemia.

Only a few counts were recorded for this clone. This chain links TRBV4-2 with TRBJ1-2; D unclear. Germline V gene sequence: CDR1 LGHNA, CDR2 YNFKEQ. The length of the CDR3 is 12 residues. V lost 0 bases, J lost 4 bases, and 3 bases lay in between. Here the CDR3 DNA reads TGTGCCAGCAGCCAAGAGGGCTATGGCTACACCTTC. This codes for CASSQEGYGYTF.

The V and J genes are TRBV19 and TRBJ2-3, with TRBD2 identical over 12 bases. In germline, CDR1 is LNHDA, CDR2 SQIVND (reference sequence). The CDR3 is made up of 15 amino acids. Trimming cost V 3 bases and J 4 bases; bases outside gene matches: 2. The CDR3 spells CASSMGLAGADTQYF. The CDR3 coding sequence is TGTGCCAGTAGTATGGGACTAGCGGGTGCAGATACGCAGTATTTT.

The table lists this clone with a few counts. The chain couples TRBV28 to TRBJ2-7, with 8 nucleotides matching TRBD1. The CDR3 loop spans 18 amino acids. Looked up from germline, CDR1 is MDHEN and CDR2 is SYDVKM. J lost 2 bases, V lost 5 bases, and 17 bases had no gene match. CDR3 residues: CASSVTSVRQGRPYEQYF. The CDR3 nucleotides are TGTGCCAGCAGTGTAACGAGCGTCCGACAGGGGCGTCCCTACGAGCAGTACTTC. The whole variable domain, filled in from reference TRBV28 and TRBJ2-7, reads DVKVTQSSRYLVKRTGEKVFLECVQDMDHENMFWYRQDPGLGLRLIYFSYDVKMKEKGDIPEGYSVSREKKERFSLILESASTNQTSMYLCASSVTSVRQGRPYEQYFGPGTRLTVT.

V is TRBV4-2 and J is TRBJ2-5, with TRBD1 matching 7 bases. V lost 4 bases, J lost 5 bases, and 4 bases stayed unmatched. The CDR3 is 13 amino acids. Germline lookup yields CDR1 LGHNA and CDR2 YNFKEQ. The CDR3 region is CASSPRGQETQYF. CDR3 sequence (DNA): TGTGCCAGCAGCCCAAGGGGGCAGGAGACCCAGTACTTC.

The V gene is TRBV9, the J gene TRBJ2-3; TRBD2 is a possible D gene (5 bases). The CDR3 has 15 residues. Trimming pared 0 bases from V and 4 bases from J, leaving 12 bases between. Per germline, CDR1 SGDLS and CDR2 YYNGEE. The CDR3 region is CASSVAFGGADTQYF. The CDR3 DNA reads TGTGCCAGCAGCGTAGCTTTTGGAGGAGCAGATACGCAGTATTTT.

The chain joins TRBV7-9 to TRBJ1-2; perhaps TRBD1 as D (6 bases). Deletions cut 5 bases from V and 8 bases from J, with 15 bases between. Germline CDR1 and CDR2: SEHNR and FQNEAQ (reference sequence). This CDR3 comprises 13 residues. The CDR3 DNA is TGTGCCAGCAGCCAGCAGGGGCGGTGGGGCTACACCTTC. It translates to CASSQQGRWGYTF.

The J gene is TRBJ2-6, the V gene TRBV30, with D possibly being TRBD1 (5 bases). This CDR3 is 13 amino acids long. Germline V gives CDR1 GTSNPN, CDR2 SVGIG (reference sequence). Trimming removed 4 bases at V and 2 bases at J, with 6 bases between. The CDR3 reads CAWIRAGANVLTF. The CDR3 bases are TGTGCCTGGATCAGGGCTGGGGCCAACGTCCTGACTTTC.

V gene TRBV11-3 combines with J gene TRBJ2-7; D might be TRBD1 (6 bases). Trimming removed 5 bases from V and 6 bases from J, with 14 bases in between. From germline, CDR1 is SGHNT and CDR2 YENEEA. CDR3 size: 13 residues. The DNA for the CDR3 is TGTGCCAGCAGCGGAAGGGGGACGTCCGAGCAGTACTTC. It codes for CASSGRGTSEQYF.

V and J are TRBV7-8 and TRBJ2-7; 8 bases align to TRBD1. Germline V gives CDR1 SGHVS, CDR2 FQNEAQ. There are 14 residues in the CDR3. V trimming: 5 bases; J trimming: 1 base; junction bases outside the gene matches: 4. The CDR3 DNA follows: TGTGCCAGCAGCCGGGACAGGCTGTCCTACGAGCAGTACTTC. It specifies CASSRDRLSYEQYF.

The genes are TRBV5-8 and TRBJ2-5; D uncertain. V was cut by 0 bases and J by 4 bases, with 16 bases left in between. CDR3 size: 16 residues. Germline CDR1 reads SGHTS; CDR2 reads YDEGEE. CDR3 DNA: TGTGCCAGCAGCTTGGACCGGCAGAACAGAGTAGAGACCCAGTACTTC. It translates to CASSLDRQNRVETQYF. Based on the CDR3 plus reference TRBV5-8 and TRBJ2-5, the full variable domain is EAGVTQSPTHLIKTRGQQATLRCSPISGHTSVYWYQQALGLGLQFLLWYDEGEERNRGNFPPRFSGRQFPNYSSELNVNALELEDSALYLCASSLDRQNRVETQYFGPGTRLLVL.

The V gene is TRBV18, the J gene TRBJ1-6; 8 positions match TRBD1. The CDR3 length is 16 residues. V lost 6 bases, J lost 2 bases, and 6 bases stayed unmatched. CDR1 is KGHSH and CDR2 is LQKENI in the germline V gene. The CDR3 sequence is CASSLDRGPYNSPLHF. The CDR3 bases are TGTGCCAGCTCTCTCGACAGGGGACCCTATAATTCACCCCTCCACTTT.

The gene calls are TRBV6-4 and TRBJ2-3; 8 bases are a match to TRBD1. The trim removed 3 bases at V and 2 bases at J, leaving 1 base unmatched. Germline V gene lookup returns CDR1 MRHNA and CDR2 SNTAGT. The CDR3 runs 14 residues. DNA for the CDR3: TGTGCCAGCAGTGAGGACAGGGACACAGATACGCAGTATTTT. Residues: CASSEDRDTDTQYF.

A word on this clone: Germline and junction disagree at one end, which may indicate a read error. For the CDR3, the DNA is TGTGCTAGCAGCTTTGGACAGGCGGAGACCCAGTACTTC. Translated, it gives CASSFGQAETQYF. The J gene is TRBJ2-5, the V gene TRBV7-7; 7 positions match TRBD1. There are 13 residues in the CDR3. The germline gives CDR1 SSHAT, CDR2 FNYEAQ (reference sequence).

The CDR3: CASSEASGEQFF. The CDR3, as DNA: TGTGCCAGCAGTGAAGCATCGGGTGAGCAGTTCTTC. This chain connects TRBV2 to TRBJ2-1, with D unclear. Trimming cost V 0 bases and J 9 bases, with 6 bases left between them. Germline CDR1 SNHLY, CDR2 FYNNEI. This CDR3 has 12 residues.

The chain links TRBV5-5 to TRBJ2-3; 7 bases are a match to TRBD1. V was clipped by 2 bases and J by 6 bases; unmatched bases: 9. The germline gives CDR1 SGHKS, CDR2 YYEKEE (reference sequence). The CDR3 is made up of 15 amino acids. The CDR3 spells CASSFSGQALDTQYF. In DNA form, the CDR3 reads TGTGCCAGCAGCTTCTCCGGACAGGCCTTGGATACGCAGTATTTT. The whole variable domain, filled in from reference TRBV5-5 and TRBJ2-3, reads DAGVTQSPTHLIKTRGQQVTLRCSPISGHKSVSWYQQVLGQGPQFIFQYYEKEERGRGNFPDRFSARQFPNYSSELNVNALLLGDSALYLCASSFSGQALDTQYFGPGTRLTVL.

This chain links TRBV19 with TRBJ1-1, with D possibly being TRBD1 (5 bases). The germline V gene has CDR1 LNHDA and CDR2 SQIVND (reference sequence). The length of the CDR3 is 14 residues. Trimming left V 3 bases short and J 1 base short, with 9 bases between. CDR3 sequence: CASSIGTGNTEAFF. The DNA for the CDR3 is TGTGCCAGTAGTATCGGGACGGGGAACACTGAAGCTTTCTTT.

This clone has just a few counts. The chain recombines TRBV5-6 with TRBJ2-2; D is ambiguous. The CDR3 loop spans 13 amino acids. Trimming pared 1 base from V and 1 base from J, leaving 2 bases between. Germline V gene lookup returns CDR1 SGHDT and CDR2 YYEEEE. As DNA, the CDR3 is TGTGCCAGCAGCTTGATGAACACCGGGGAGCTGTTTTTT. This encodes CASSLMNTGELFF.

The rearrangement uses TRBV6-5 and TRBJ2-1; D ambiguous. This CDR3 contains 12 residues. V was cut by 5 bases and J by 7 bases, with 9 bases left in between. Germline-derived CDR1 and CDR2 are MNHEY and SVGAGI. CDR3 residues: CASSAVRNEQFF. CDR3 coding DNA: TGTGCCAGCAGTGCCGTCCGGAATGAGCAGTTCTTC.

CDR3 amino acids: CASILSTSGIRNEQFF. The DNA for the CDR3 is TGTGCCAGCATTTTATCGACTAGCGGGATTAGGAATGAGCAGTTCTTC. The chain couples TRBV2 to TRBJ2-1, with 11 bases aligning to TRBD2. V lost 7 bases, J lost 7 bases, and 12 bases stayed unmatched. CDR1 is SNHLY, CDR2 FYNNEI, per germline. The CDR3 has 16 residues. Full variable domain (remainder filled in from reference TRBV2 and TRBJ2-1): EPEVTQTPSHQVTQMGQEVILRCVPISNHLYFYWYRQILGQKVEFLVSFYNNEISEKSEIFDDQFSVERPDGSNFTLKIRSTKLEDSAMYFCASILSTSGIRNEQFFGPGTRLTVL.

The chain carries TRBV2 and TRBJ2-7; D uncertain. V was shortened by 1 base and J by 2 bases, with 3 bases between the two germline ends. This CDR3 spans 12 amino acids. CDR1 and CDR2 from the germline V gene are SNHLY and FYNNEI. The CDR3 region is CASSEEPYEQYF. CDR3 DNA sequence: TGTGCCAGCAGTGAAGAACCCTACGAGCAGTACTTC.

This chain joins TRBV20-1 and TRBJ2-3; D call uncertain. CDR1 DFQATT and CDR2 SNEGSKA come from the germline V gene (reference sequence). This CDR3 comprises 11 residues. The V end was cut by 6 bases, the J end by 3 bases, with 7 bases between. CDR3 amino acids: CSARRTDTQYF. The CDR3 DNA reads as TGCAGTGCCAGACGTACAGATACGCAGTATTTT.

This CDR3 is CASSTTSGGDEQFF. The CDR3 region has the DNA TGTGCCAGCAGCACAACTAGCGGGGGGGATGAGCAGTTCTTC. The chain links TRBV9 to TRBJ2-1; TRBD2 matches 13 bases. The germline V gene encodes CDR1 SGDLS and CDR2 YYNGEE. V shed 4 bases and J 8 bases; nucleotides not matched to a gene: 3. The CDR3 is 14 residues long.

The chain uses TRBV6-1 and TRBJ1-4; the D gene is possibly TRBD1 (5 bases). This CDR3 spans 14 amino acids. The germline gives CDR1 MNHNS, CDR2 SASEGT. The V end lost 4 bases, the J end lost 2 bases, and 8 bases lay between the germline ends. The CDR3 here is CASSATVTNEKLFF. The CDR3, as DNA: TGTGCCAGCAGTGCGACAGTCACTAATGAAAAACTGTTTTTT.

This clone was recorded a few times. DNA for the CDR3: TGTGCCAGCAGCCTACTAACGGGGGGTCCAAGGGGCACTGAAGCTTTCTTT. Translated: CASSLLTGGPRGTEAFF. The gene calls are TRBV4-2 and TRBJ1-1; a weak D match, TRBD1 (5 bases). Germline CDR1 LGHNA, CDR2 YNFKEQ. The V end was cut by 4 bases, the J end by 4 bases, with 22 bases between. The length of the CDR3 is 17 residues.

Only a few counts were recorded for this clone. The chain joins TRBV2 to TRBJ2-1; TRBD2 aligns across 7 bases. The CDR3 loop spans 15 amino acids. The ends lost 6 bases at V and 7 bases at J; junction bases unmatched: 12. CDR1 is SNHLY, CDR2 FYNNEI, per germline. CDR3 sequence (DNA): TGTGCCAGCAGCCGGTGGGAGGGTTTCCAAAATGAGCAGTTCTTC. Translated: CASSRWEGFQNEQFF. Drawing the rest from reference TRBV2 and TRBJ2-1, the complete variable domain is EPEVTQTPSHQVTQMGQEVILRCVPISNHLYFYWYRQILGQKVEFLVSFYNNEISEKSEIFDDQFSVERPDGSNFTLKIRSTKLEDSAMYFCASSRWEGFQNEQFFGPGTRLTVL.

Ten or more counts support this clone. The chain joins TRBV25-1 to TRBJ2-7; 8 bases align to TRBD1. V lost 3 bases, J lost 4 bases, and 8 bases stayed unmatched. The CDR3 has 15 amino acids. CDR1 is MGHDK, CDR2 SYGVNS, per germline. Written as DNA, the CDR3 is TGTGCCAGCAGTGAGGCTCAGGGGGCGCGGTACGAGCAGTACTTC. The encoded protein is CASSEAQGARYEQYF.

The chain carries TRBV7-8 and TRBJ2-5; 7 positions agree with TRBD1. The CDR3 has 15 residues. Germline trimming cut 2 bases from V and 2 bases from J; bases unmatched to any gene: 5. Germline V lookup: CDR1 SGHVS, CDR2 FQNEAQ. The CDR3 DNA sequence: TGTGCCAGCAGCTTATACGCAGGGGGACAAGAGACCCAGTACTTC. This codes for CASSLYAGGQETQYF.

This chain joins TRBV30 and TRBJ1-3; D uncertain. This CDR3 spans 13 amino acids. Germline CDR1 and CDR2: GTSNPN and SVGIG (reference sequence). The V gene lost 1 base and the J gene lost 0 bases, with 4 bases spanning the gap. The CDR3 region has the DNA TGTGCCTGGAGTGCATTCTCTGGAAACACCATATATTTT. Amino acids: CAWSAFSGNTIYF.

As regards this clone: One end of the junction fails to match germline, which may point to a read error. Written as DNA, the CDR3 is TGTGCCAGCAGTGGGACAGGGGCAAGCAGTCAGCCCCAGCATTTT. Translating it yields CASSGTGASSQPQHF. The gene calls are TRBV6-5 and TRBJ1-5, with 10 positions matching TRBD1. This CDR3 has 15 residues. Germline lookup yields CDR1 MNHEY and CDR2 SVGAGI.

V and J are TRBV2 and TRBJ1-5; 10 bases are shared with TRBD1. The CDR3 spans 15 residues. V gave up 8 bases and J gave up 0 bases; unmatched junction bases: 4. From germline, CDR1 is SNHLY and CDR2 FYNNEI. CDR3 residues: CASRGTGASNQPQHF. The CDR3 DNA follows: TGTGCCAGCCGGGGGACAGGGGCTAGCAATCAGCCCCAGCATTTT. Drawing the rest from reference TRBV2 and TRBJ1-5, the complete variable domain is EPEVTQTPSHQVTQMGQEVILRCVPISNHLYFYWYRQILGQKVEFLVSFYNNEISEKSEIFDDQFSVERPDGSNFTLKIRSTKLEDSAMYFCASRGTGASNQPQHFGDGTRLSIL.